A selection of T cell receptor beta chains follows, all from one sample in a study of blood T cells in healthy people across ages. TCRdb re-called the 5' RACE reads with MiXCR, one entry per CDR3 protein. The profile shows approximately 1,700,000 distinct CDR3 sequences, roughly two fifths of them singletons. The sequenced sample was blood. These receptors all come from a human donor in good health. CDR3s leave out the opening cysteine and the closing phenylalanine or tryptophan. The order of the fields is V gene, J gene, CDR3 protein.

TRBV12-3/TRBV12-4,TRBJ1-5,ASSLRGHQPQH
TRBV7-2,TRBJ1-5,ASSLAGTGGYQPQH
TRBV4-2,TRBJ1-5,ASSQMTGHQPQH
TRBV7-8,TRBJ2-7,ASTRTEVNYEQY
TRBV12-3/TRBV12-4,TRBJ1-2,ASRSTGVDGYT
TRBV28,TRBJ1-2,ASREGTENYGYT
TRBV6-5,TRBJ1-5,ASSYRGRGSGQPQH
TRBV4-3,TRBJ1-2,ASSQDGRPTGDGYT
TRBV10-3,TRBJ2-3,ATQGTSGGISTDTQY
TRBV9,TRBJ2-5,ASSFSDRGGTQY
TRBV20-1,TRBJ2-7,SARDYGGQGSYEQY
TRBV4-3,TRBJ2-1,ASSQDRTVNKQF
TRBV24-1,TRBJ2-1,ATGGYNEQF
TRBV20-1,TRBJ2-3,SASPWEADTQY
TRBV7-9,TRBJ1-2,ASSLEVGTRLYGYT
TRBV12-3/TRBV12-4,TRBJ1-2,ASRSGTGRVYT
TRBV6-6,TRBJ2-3,ASSNSRDSTDTQY
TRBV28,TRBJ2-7,ASSMGQEEAYEQY
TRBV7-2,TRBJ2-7,ASSSTGQGYYEQY
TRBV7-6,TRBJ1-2,ASSLVAGGTYGYT
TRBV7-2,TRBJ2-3,ASRWSGHTDTQY
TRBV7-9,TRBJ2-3,ASSAGTGITDTQY
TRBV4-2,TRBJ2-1,ASSQHRLNGGAYHEQF
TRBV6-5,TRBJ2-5,ASSYNGAVLY
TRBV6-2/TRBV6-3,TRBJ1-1,ISRVGGTEAF
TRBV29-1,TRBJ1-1,SVGDLYTEAF
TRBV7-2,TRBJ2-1,ASSLTGGTSYNEQF
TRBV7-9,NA,ASSSSDVGRVYEQY
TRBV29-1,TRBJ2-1,SVRGQGACNEQF
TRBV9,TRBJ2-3,ASSTGVRGGTDTQY
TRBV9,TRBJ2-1,ASSVGLPRENEQF
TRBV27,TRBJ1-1,ANSWWRGNTEAF
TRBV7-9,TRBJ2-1,ASSRGDRGRGSYNEQF
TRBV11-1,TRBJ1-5,ASPNYPEGGAGGRSNQPQH
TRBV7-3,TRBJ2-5,ASSLRGSGTGQETQY
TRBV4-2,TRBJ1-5,ASSLTNLGRQPQH
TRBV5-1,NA,ASSLDGQAYEQY
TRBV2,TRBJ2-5,ASSEALGTTLQETQY
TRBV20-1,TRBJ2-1,SARDHDAGGPSPAYNEQF
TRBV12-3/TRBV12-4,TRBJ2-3,ASSRSGRSSTDTQY
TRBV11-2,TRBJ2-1,ASSLLQGRNEQF
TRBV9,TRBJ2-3,AGSVGRGGTDTQY
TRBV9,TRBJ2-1,ASSEGGGLAWDEQF
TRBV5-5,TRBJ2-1,ASSLGWGGRQSPSYNEQF
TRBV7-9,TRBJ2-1,ASSFNRASGEQF
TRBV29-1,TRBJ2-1,SAAVVNEQF
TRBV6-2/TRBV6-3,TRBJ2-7,VASRSRNANYEQY
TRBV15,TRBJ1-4,ATTRDRTMNEKLF
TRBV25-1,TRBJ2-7,ASSNGPAAY
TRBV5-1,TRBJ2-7,ASSLGTAAQLQY
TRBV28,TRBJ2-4,ASNRAGGGNIQY
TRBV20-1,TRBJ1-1,SARDARGITEAF